A single sample is the source of the 14 T cell receptor beta chains below, sequenced in a study of chemoradiotherapy in HPV16-positive cancers. Profiled with immunoSEQ multiplex PCR; TCRdb holds only in-frame clones, not every one. The sample lists about 7,000 clones, 74% occurring once. This specimen was tumor tissue, taken from a patient who underwent chemoradiotherapy. These receptors were collected from a human donor with HPV-associated anogenital cancer.

The CDR3 reads CASSATFHRGTEAFF. The DNA for the CDR3 is TGTGCCAGCAGCGCAACGTTCCACAGGGGAACTGAAGCTTTCTTT. V is TRBV6-5 and J is TRBJ1-1, with 7 bases aligning to TRBD1. The CDR3 covers 15 residues. The J segment lost 5 bases and the V segment lost 6 bases, leaving 12 bases of the junction unmatched. CDR1 MNHEY and CDR2 SVGAGI come from the germline V gene.

The V call is TRBV11-2, the J call TRBJ2-5; 13 positions match TRBD2. V lost 6 bases to trimming and J lost 5 bases; unmatched junction nucleotides: 9. The CDR3 is 16 amino acids. From germline, CDR1 is SGHAT and CDR2 FQNNGV. The CDR3: CASRKTSGGAWETQYF. The CDR3 DNA is TGTGCCAGCAGGAAAACTAGCGGGGGGGCATGGGAGACCCAGTACTTC. The variable domain in full, completed from reference TRBV11-2 and TRBJ2-5, reads EAGVAQSPRYKIIEKRQSVAFWCNPISGHATLYWYQQILGQGPKLLIQFQNNGVVDDSQLPKDRFSAERLKGVDSTLKIQPAKLEDSAVYLCASRKTSGGAWETQYFGPGTRLLVL.

The V gene is TRBV7-9, the J gene TRBJ1-5, with 8 bases lining up with TRBD1. J was trimmed by 2 bases and V by 1 base; bases with no gene match: 4. Germline V CDR1 and CDR2: SEHNR, FQNEAQ (reference sequence). The CDR3 has 16 residues. The CDR3 region is CASSLGTGQGNQPQHF. The CDR3, as DNA: TGTGCCAGCAGCTTAGGAACGGGACAGGGCAATCAGCCCCAGCATTTT.

This clone was counted a few times. The chain uses TRBV20-1 and TRBJ1-2, with D uncertain. The germline V gene encodes CDR1 DFQATT and CDR2 SNEGSKA (reference sequence). Trimming took 3 bases from V and 8 from J, leaving 10 bases between them. The length of the CDR3 is 11 residues. The CDR3 loop reads CSARAGNGYTF. The CDR3 DNA sequence: TGCAGTGCTAGGGCGGGGAACGGCTACACCTTC.

The chain has TRBV9 and TRBJ2-4; 8 bases match TRBD1. CDR1 SGDLS and CDR2 YYNGEE come from the germline V gene. The CDR3 covers 17 residues. Losses at the gene ends were 0 bases for V and 6 bases for J; bases not matched to a gene: 11. This CDR3 reads CASSVGQGSGFGNIQYF. The CDR3 DNA reads as TGTGCCAGCAGCGTAGGACAGGGGTCGGGCTTTGGAAACATTCAGTACTTC.

The V and J genes are TRBV29-1 and TRBJ2-1; a weak D match, TRBD2 (5 bases). CDR3 size: 15 residues. Trimming cost V 4 bases and J 9 bases, with 22 bases left between them. CDR1 and CDR2 from the germline V gene are SQVTM and ANQGSEA. CDR3 in DNA: TGCAGCGTTGCCGTATACGCGGACGAGGGTAGTGAGCAGTTCTTC. Its protein is CSVAVYADEGSEQFF.

The rearrangement uses TRBV5-4 and TRBJ2-1, with 9 positions matching TRBD2. Per the germline V gene, CDR1 is SGHNT and CDR2 is YYREEE (reference sequence). Losses at the gene ends were 6 bases for V and 5 bases for J; bases not matched to a gene: 15. The CDR3 loop spans 17 amino acids. The CDR3 loop is CASTSGEVRGGNNEQFF. In DNA form, the CDR3 reads TGTGCCAGCACCTCGGGGGAGGTGCGGGGGGGAAACAATGAGCAGTTCTTC.

The chain carries TRBV2 and TRBJ2-7; TRBD2 is a possible D gene (6 bases). Germline assignment: CDR1 SNHLY and CDR2 FYNNEI. The CDR3 runs to 11 residues. V lost 8 bases, J lost 4 bases, and 9 bases lay in between. The CDR3 sequence is CASGGYYEQYF. CDR3 in DNA: TGTGCCAGCGGGGGGTATTACGAGCAGTACTTC.

This sequence joins TRBV30 and TRBJ1-2; D not certain. V lost 2 bases and J 8 bases, leaving 15 bases between the germline ends. The CDR3 runs 13 residues. The germline CDR1 and CDR2 sequences are GTSNPN and SVGIG (reference sequence). The CDR3 coding sequence is TGTGCCTGGAGTCCCGGGCCCGCGGGGGGCTACACCTTC. Protein product: CAWSPGPAGGYTF.

This clone occurred a few times. This rearrangement joins TRBV7-9 to TRBJ2-3; 9 bases agree with TRBD2. Germline lookup yields CDR1 SEHNR and CDR2 FQNEAQ (reference sequence). The V segment lost 4 bases and the J segment 0 bases; nucleotides outside the gene matches: 5. The CDR3 is 16 residues long. CDR3 coding DNA: TGTGCCAGCAGCTCTCTAGCGGGGTTTAGCACAGATACGCAGTATTTT. Its translation is CASSSLAGFSTDTQYF.

CDR3 amino acids: CASSLQGSGETQYF. The CDR3 DNA reads as TGTGCCAGCAGCCTACAAGGTAGCGGGGAGACCCAGTACTTC. This chain connects TRBV7-3 to TRBJ2-5, with 7 bases fitting TRBD2. CDR1 SGHTA and CDR2 FQGTGA come from the germline V gene. This CDR3 spans 14 amino acids. Unmatched junction bases numbered 8, after V lost 5 bases and J lost 5 bases. The full variable domain, in which reference TRBV7-3 and TRBJ2-5 provide the parts outside the CDR3, is GAGVSQTPSNKVTEKGKYVELRCDPISGHTALYWYRQSLGQGPEFLIYFQGTGAADDSGLPNDRFFAVRPEGSVSTLKIQRTERGDSAVYLCASSLQGSGETQYFGPGTRLLVL.

J is TRBJ2-1 and V is TRBV18, with 12 bases lining up with TRBD2. J was trimmed by 10 bases and V by 0 bases; bases with no gene match: 7. The CDR3 loop spans 16 amino acids. Germline lookup yields CDR1 KGHSH and CDR2 LQKENI. The CDR3 DNA reads TGTGCCAGCTCACCACCAGAACTAGCGGGGGGTAGAGAGCAGTTCTTC. Its translation is CASSPPELAGGREQFF.

Concerning this clone itself: Other DNA sequences in this sample translate to the same CDR3. J is TRBJ2-3 and V is TRBV11-2, with no clear D. V was shortened by 1 base and J by 0 bases, with 11 bases between the two germline ends. The V gene's germline CDR1 is SGHAT and CDR2 FQNNGV. The CDR3 spans 16 residues. The CDR3 region has the DNA TGTGCCAGCAGCTTAGTTCCAGATCCTAGCACAGATACGCAGTATTTT. This encodes CASSLVPDPSTDTQYF.

This chain connects TRBV6-1 to TRBJ1-5; the D is unclear. The ends were cut back, 7 bases at V and 5 bases at J, with 15 bases in the middle. This CDR3 is 14 amino acids long. Germline V gene lookup returns CDR1 MNHNS and CDR2 SASEGT. This chain's CDR3 is CASTISWSYQPQHF. In nucleotides, the CDR3 is TGTGCCAGCACCATTTCCTGGAGCTATCAGCCCCAGCATTTT.